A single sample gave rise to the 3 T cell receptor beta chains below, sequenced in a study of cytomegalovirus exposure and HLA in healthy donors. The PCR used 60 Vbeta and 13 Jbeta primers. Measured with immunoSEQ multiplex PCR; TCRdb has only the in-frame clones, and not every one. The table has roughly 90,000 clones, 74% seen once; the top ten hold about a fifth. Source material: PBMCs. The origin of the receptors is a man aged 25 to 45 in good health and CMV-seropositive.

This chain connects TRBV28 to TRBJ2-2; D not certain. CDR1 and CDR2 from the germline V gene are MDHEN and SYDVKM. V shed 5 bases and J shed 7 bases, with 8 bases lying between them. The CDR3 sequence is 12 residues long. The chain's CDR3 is CASSQQVGELFF. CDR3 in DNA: TGTGCCAGCAGTCAGCAGGTCGGGGAGCTGTTTTTT.

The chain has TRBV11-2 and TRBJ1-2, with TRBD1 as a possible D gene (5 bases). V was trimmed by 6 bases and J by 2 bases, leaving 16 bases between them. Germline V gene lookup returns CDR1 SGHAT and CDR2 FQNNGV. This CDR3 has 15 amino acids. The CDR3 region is CASSPGRARNYGYTF. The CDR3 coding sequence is TGTGCCAGCAGTCCAGGGAGGGCGAGGAACTATGGCTACACCTTC.

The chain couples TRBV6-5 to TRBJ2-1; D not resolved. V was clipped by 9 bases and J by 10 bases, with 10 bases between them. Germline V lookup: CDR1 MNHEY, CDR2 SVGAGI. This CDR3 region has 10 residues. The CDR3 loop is CASGRWEQFF. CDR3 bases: TGTGCCAGTGGTAGATGGGAGCAGTTCTTC.